These 10 T cell receptor beta chains originate from one sample sequenced in a study of blood T cell repertoires in COVID-19. Some clones are missing from TCRdb's copy, which holds only in-frame ones; the method was immunoSEQ multiplex PCR. This sample yields 150,000 or so clones, of which around 83% are seen a single time; about 12% belongs to the top ten. Sequencing used peripheral blood. These receptors were obtained from a woman between 55 and 75 years old with COVID-19, enrolled during active disease.

The J gene is TRBJ2-1, the V gene TRBV10-3; weak D call: TRBD2 (5 bases). Germline V lookup: CDR1 ENHRY, CDR2 SYGVKD. Trimming removed 4 bases from V and 1 base from J, with 8 bases in between. This CDR3 comprises 14 residues. CDR3 DNA sequence: TGTGCCATCAGTGCCGGGGTTTCCTACAATGAGCAGTTCTTC. This encodes CAISAGVSYNEQFF.

This clone was counted once. The V gene is TRBV5-6, the J gene TRBJ1-2; tentatively, D is TRBD1 (6 bases). V dropped 5 bases and J dropped 4 bases, with 12 bases sitting between them. The CDR3 consists of 13 residues. The germline CDR1 and CDR2 sequences are SGHDT and YYEEEE. The CDR3 sequence: CASRQGRSYGYTF. CDR3 DNA: TGTGCCAGCAGACAGGGACGGTCCTATGGCTACACCTTC.

V gene TRBV10-3 combines with J gene TRBJ2-2; 11 positions agree with TRBD1. The CDR3 extends over 15 amino acids. The V and J ends lost 4 bases and 5 bases, in that order; junction bases with no gene match: 3. In germline, CDR1 is ENHRY, CDR2 SYGVKD. CDR3: CAISAGTGGTGELFF. The CDR3 DNA is TGTGCCATCAGTGCTGGGACAGGGGGAACCGGGGAGCTGTTTTTT.

CDR3 amino acids: CASSPMRGGGFGEQFF. Here the CDR3 DNA reads TGTGCCAGCAGTCCAATGCGGGGAGGGGGGTTTGGTGAGCAGTTCTTC. The chain carries TRBV28 and TRBJ2-1; TRBD2 is a possible D gene (7 bases). There are 16 residues in the CDR3. V was cut by 5 bases and J by 9 bases, with 23 bases left in between. Looked up from germline, CDR1 is MDHEN and CDR2 is SYDVKM.

The chain employs TRBV10-1 and TRBJ1-1; a possible D gene is TRBD1 (6 bases). V gave up 4 bases and J gave up 0 bases, with 6 bases separating them. The CDR3 totals 13 residues. Germline assignment: CDR1 WNHNN and CDR2 SYGVQD (reference sequence). CDR3 DNA sequence: TGCGCCAGCAGTGGACAGGTGAACACTGAAGCTTTCTTT. This codes for CASSGQVNTEAFF.

The chain joins TRBV7-3 to TRBJ2-1; a possible D gene is TRBD2 (5 bases). CDR1 and CDR2 (germline): SGHTA, FQGTGA. The length of the CDR3 is 13 residues. V was pared by 6 bases and J by 6 bases, with 12 bases between. The CDR3 nucleotides are TGTGCCAGCAGTTCAAGGACTGGCAATGAGCAGTTCTTC. Protein product: CASSSRTGNEQFF.

The gene calls are TRBV30 and TRBJ1-1; 9 bases match TRBD1. The ends lost 0 bases at V and 5 bases at J; junction bases unmatched: 10. The CDR3 totals 16 residues. In germline, CDR1 is GTSNPN, CDR2 SVGIG (reference sequence). The CDR3 here is CAWSVKGIQGATEAFF. Here the CDR3 DNA reads TGTGCCTGGAGTGTAAAAGGGATACAGGGGGCGACTGAAGCTTTCTTT.

The chain carries TRBV20-1 and TRBJ1-1, with no clear D. Per the germline V gene, CDR1 is DFQATT and CDR2 is SNEGSKA (reference sequence). Between the trimmed V and J ends, which lost 3 bases and 3 bases, there was a span of 5 bases. This CDR3 is 11 amino acids long. The CDR3 here is CSASSDTEAFF. The CDR3 DNA sequence: TGCAGTGCTAGTTCTGACACTGAAGCTTTCTTT.

This clone was detected only once. V usage is TRBV4-2 and J usage is TRBJ1-6, with 8 positions matching TRBD1. This CDR3 comprises 14 residues. Germline lookup yields CDR1 LGHNA and CDR2 YNFKEQ. The V and J ends lost 5 bases and 13 bases, in that order; junction bases with no gene match: 10. The CDR3 sequence: CASSIGQGGWPLHF. CDR3 bases: TGTGCCAGCAGCATAGGACAGGGCGGGTGGCCCCTCCACTTT.

The rearrangement uses TRBV7-9 and TRBJ1-1; D perhaps matches TRBD1 (5 bases). CDR3 length: 14 residues. Germline V gene data show CDR1 as SEHNR and CDR2 as FQNEAQ (reference sequence). Deletions cut 1 base from V and 1 base from J, with 7 bases between. DNA for the CDR3: TGTGCCAGCAGCTTAGGACAGCCGAACACTGAAGCTTTCTTT. Amino acids: CASSLGQPNTEAFF.